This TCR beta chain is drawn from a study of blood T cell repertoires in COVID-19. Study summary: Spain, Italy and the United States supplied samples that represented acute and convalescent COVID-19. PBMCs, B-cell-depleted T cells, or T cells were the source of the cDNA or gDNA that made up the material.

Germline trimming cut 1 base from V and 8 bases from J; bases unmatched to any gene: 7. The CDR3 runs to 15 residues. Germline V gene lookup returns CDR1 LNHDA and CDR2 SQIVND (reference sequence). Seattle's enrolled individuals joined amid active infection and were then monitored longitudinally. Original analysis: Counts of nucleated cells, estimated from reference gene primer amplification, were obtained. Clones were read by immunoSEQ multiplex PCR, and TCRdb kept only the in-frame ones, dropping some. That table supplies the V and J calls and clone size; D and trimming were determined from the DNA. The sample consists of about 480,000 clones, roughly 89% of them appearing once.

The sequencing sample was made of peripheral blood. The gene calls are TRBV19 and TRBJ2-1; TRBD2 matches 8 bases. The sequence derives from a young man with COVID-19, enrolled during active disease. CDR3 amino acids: CASSIGVAGIYEQFF. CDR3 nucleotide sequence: TGTGCCAGTAGTATAGGGGTAGCGGGGATTTATGAGCAGTTCTTC.